The 25 T cell receptor beta chains presented below share a single source sample, sequenced in a study. TCRdb passed the 5' RACE reads through MiXCR, listing each CDR3 protein once. The data show some 45,000 distinct CDR3 sequences, roughly 28% seen once. The sample consisted of naive CD4+ T cells sorted from blood. Subset: naive CD4+ T cells, CD4+CD45RA+CD25-. The receptors were sampled from a female donor with breast cancer.

The J gene is TRBJ2-7, the V gene TRBV6-5, with TRBD1 identical over 9 bases. The CDR3 spans 17 residues. The V and J ends lost 5 bases and 1 base, in that order; junction bases with no gene match: 12. The germline gives CDR1 MNHEY, CDR2 SVGAGI. The chain's CDR3 is CASSQISSGTGSYEQYF. CDR3 sequence (DNA): TGTGCCAGCAGTCAAATTAGTTCCGGGACAGGGTCCTACGAGCAGTACTTC.

The V gene is TRBV5-1, the J gene TRBJ1-2; 8 nucleotides align to TRBD1. Germline CDR1 reads SGHRS; CDR2 reads YFSETQ. Trimming removed 5 bases from V and 4 bases from J; junction bases left unmatched: 7. The CDR3 is 14 residues long. The CDR3 DNA follows: TGCGCCAGCAGGCAGGGGGCATCGATCTATGGCTACACCTTC. Translating it yields CASRQGASIYGYTF.

Only a few counts were recorded for this clonotype. This rearrangement joins TRBV5-1 to TRBJ2-3; TRBD2 agrees at 8 bases. CDR1 and CDR2 (germline): SGHRS, YFSETQ. The CDR3 is 14 residues long. After removal of 5 bases from V and 5 bases from J, the junction contained 7 bases not matched to a gene. Written as DNA, the CDR3 is TGCGCCAGCAGTTTGAGCGGGAGAGAAGATACGCAGTATTTT. As protein: CASSLSGREDTQYF.

There are a few counts of this clonotype. The CDR3 loop reads CASSLDSKNIQYF. The CDR3 DNA follows: TGTGCCAGCAGCTTAGACAGCAAAAACATTCAGTACTTC. The rearrangement uses TRBV7-2 and TRBJ2-4; D uncertain. Trimming took 1 base from V and 3 from J, leaving 4 bases between them. The CDR3 has 13 amino acids. Germline CDR1 reads SGHTA; CDR2 reads FQGNSA.

Comments on this clonotype: This may stem from a read error, because a much larger clone lies one nucleotide away. The chain couples TRBV20-1 to TRBJ2-7; tentatively, D is TRBD1 or TRBD2 (5 bases each). Trimming cost V 1 base and J 7 bases, with 20 bases left between them. This CDR3 is 15 amino acids long. Looked up from germline, CDR1 is DFQATT and CDR2 is SNEGSKA (reference sequence). CDR3 DNA sequence: TGCAGTGCTAGAGTGGCCCGTGGCACTGGGGGTGAGCAGTACTTC. Protein: CSARVARGTGGEQYF.

This chain uses TRBV20-1 with TRBJ2-3, with 11 nucleotides matching TRBD2. Per germline, CDR1 DFQATT and CDR2 SNEGSKA (reference sequence). The CDR3 has 15 residues. The junction had 9 bases not matched to a gene; V was cut back by 4 bases and J by 6 bases. The CDR3 here is CSATKPTSGTDTQYF. Here the CDR3 DNA reads TGCAGTGCTACTAAACCGACTAGCGGGACCGATACGCAGTATTTT.

This clonotype showed up just a few times. This chain uses TRBV12-3 or TRBV12-4 with TRBJ2-3, with unresolved D. This CDR3 has 12 residues. V lost 1 base and J 8 bases, leaving 7 bases between the germline ends. The CDR3 spells CASSLDHSTQYF. DNA of the CDR3: TGTGCCAGCAGTTTAGATCACAGTACGCAGTATTTT.

The CDR3 region is CASSPGQGGVNTEAFF. In DNA form, the CDR3 reads TGCGCCAGCAGCCCTGGACAGGGGGGGGTAAACACTGAAGCTTTCTTT. This chain connects TRBV5-1 to TRBJ1-1; 10 bases are shared with TRBD1. CDR1 is SGHRS, CDR2 YFSETQ, per germline. There are 16 residues in the CDR3. With 4 bases clipped from V and 2 bases from J, the junction kept 8 bases outside the gene matches. Looking up the rest from reference TRBV5-1 and TRBJ1-1 gives the full variable domain: KAGVTQTPRYLIKTRGQQVTLSCSPISGHRSVSWYQQTPGQGLQFLFEYFSETQRNKGNFPGRFSGRQFSNSRSEMNVSTLELGDSALYLCASSPGQGGVNTEAFFGQGTRLTVV.

V gene TRBV2 combines with J gene TRBJ2-6; TRBD1 aligns across 9 bases. The J segment lost 1 base and the V segment lost 5 bases, leaving 12 bases of the junction unmatched. CDR3 length: 19 amino acids. In germline, CDR1 is SNHLY, CDR2 FYNNEI. The CDR3 region is CASSYTPGQGLSGANVLTF. The DNA for the CDR3 is TGTGCCAGCAGTTACACCCCGGGACAGGGTTTGTCTGGGGCCAACGTCCTGACTTTC.

The CDR3 spells CASSLSGGVVEDTQYF. CDR3 nucleotide sequence: TGTGCCAGCAGTTTATCTGGTGGTGTGGTGGAAGATACGCAGTATTTT. This chain uses TRBV27 with TRBJ2-3; no firm D call. This CDR3 has 16 amino acids. V was shortened by 0 bases and J by 5 bases, with 15 bases between the two germline ends. CDR1 is MNHEY and CDR2 is SMNVEV in the germline V gene (reference sequence).

By sample fraction, this clonotype is medium-sized. The chain uses TRBV20-1 and TRBJ2-5, with D possibly being TRBD2 (5 bases). Trimming stripped 1 base from V and 11 bases from J, with 11 bases between. The CDR3 loop spans 11 amino acids. CDR1 DFQATT and CDR2 SNEGSKA come from the germline V gene (reference sequence). CDR3 in DNA: TGCAGTGCTAGAGGAGGGTCCCGTCAGTACTTC. Translated: CSARGGSRQYF.

V and J are TRBV20-1 and TRBJ2-3, with 10 bases aligning to TRBD2. The junction had 5 bases not matched to a gene; V was cut back by 3 bases and J by 5 bases. The CDR3 spans 14 residues. Germline V gene lookup returns CDR1 DFQATT and CDR2 SNEGSKA (reference sequence). CDR3 residues: CSARAAGGLDTQYF. Here the CDR3 DNA reads TGCAGTGCTAGGGCAGCGGGAGGGCTAGATACGCAGTATTTT.

The chain uses TRBV20-1 and TRBJ2-1; no clear D. In germline, CDR1 is DFQATT, CDR2 SNEGSKA (reference sequence). V was trimmed by 0 bases and J by 4 bases, leaving 7 bases between them. This CDR3 comprises 13 residues. The CDR3 here is CSARDIDYNEQFF. The CDR3, as DNA: TGCAGTGCTAGAGATATAGATTACAATGAGCAGTTCTTC.

The CDR3 DNA sequence: TGCGCCAGCAGCCCGGACAGGGGGCGCAACGAGCAGTACTTC. Protein sequence: CASSPDRGRNEQYF. The chain is built from TRBV4-3 and TRBJ2-7; 11 bases are shared with TRBD1. This CDR3 spans 14 amino acids. Germline V gives CDR1 LGHNA, CDR2 YSLEER. The J segment lost 5 bases and the V segment lost 4 bases, leaving 4 bases of the junction unmatched.

By frequency in the sample, this clonotype is medium-sized. The CDR3 loop reads CASSFSGQGIGELFF. In DNA, the CDR3 is TGCGCCAGCAGCTTCTCCGGACAGGGCATCGGGGAGCTGTTTTTT. This rearrangement joins TRBV5-1 to TRBJ2-2; 8 bases line up with TRBD1. This CDR3 is built from 15 residues. V gave up 2 bases and J gave up 7 bases; unmatched junction bases: 7. Germline values: CDR1 SGHRS, CDR2 YFSETQ.

This clonotype was seen a few times. The chain joins TRBV7-2 to TRBJ2-2; TRBD2 matches 7 bases. Germline V lookup: CDR1 SGHTA, CDR2 FQGNSA. This CDR3 spans 15 amino acids. Trimming removed 5 bases from V and 1 base from J; junction bases left unmatched: 4. Here the CDR3 reads CASSPGGLNTGELFF. The CDR3 DNA reads TGTGCCAGCAGCCCCGGGGGGTTGAACACCGGGGAGCTGTTTTTT. The full variable domain, in which reference TRBV7-2 and TRBJ2-2 provide the parts outside the CDR3, is GAGVSQSPSNKVTEKGKDVELRCDPISGHTALYWYRQSLGQGLEFLIYFQGNSAPDKSGLPSDRFSAERTGGSVSTLTIQRTQQEDSAVYLCASSPGGLNTGELFFGEGSRLTVL.

Regarding this clonotype: The CDR3 does not end in the conserved phenylalanine or tryptophan, so this is likely a read error. This sequence joins TRBV5-1 and TRBJ1-1, with a weak D call TRBD1 (6 bases). CDR1 is SGHRS, CDR2 YFSETQ, per germline. CDR3 size: 15 residues. Here the CDR3 reads CASSLAGAMNAEAFL. In DNA, the CDR3 is TGCGCCAGCAGCTTGGCGGGGGCGATGAACGCTGAAGCTTTCCTT.

The chain carries TRBV10-3 and TRBJ2-7, with D unclear. Germline lookup yields CDR1 ENHRY and CDR2 SYGVKD. Trimming took off 0 bases at V and 3 bases at J, with 9 bases between the two ends. CDR3 size: 14 residues. CDR3 nucleotides: TGTGCCATCAGTGAGTCCGGGTCCCACTACGAGCAGTACTTC. It translates to CAISESGSHYEQYF.

This clonotype was picked up a small number of times. The V call is TRBV6-2 or TRBV6-3, the J call TRBJ1-2; D is perhaps TRBD1 (5 bases). V lost 0 bases, J lost 3 bases, and 8 bases lay in between. In germline, CDR1 is MNHEY, CDR2 SVGEGT. CDR3 length: 14 amino acids. DNA for the CDR3: TGTGCCAGCAGTTACTCGCTGGGGGACTATGGCTACACCTTC. Its protein is CASSYSLGDYGYTF.

The chain recombines TRBV7-3 with TRBJ2-5; D perhaps matches TRBD2 (6 bases). Germline CDR1 is SGHTA and CDR2 is FQGTGA. The CDR3 sequence is 13 residues long. Trimming stripped 5 bases from V and 1 base from J, with 8 bases between. In DNA, the CDR3 is TGTGCCAGCAGCGTGGGACTCCAAGAGACCCAGTACTTC. Translation: CASSVGLQETQYF.

This clonotype came up a few times. V usage is TRBV7-2 and J usage is TRBJ2-3; tentatively, D is TRBD1 or TRBD2 (5 bases each). Trimming removed 5 bases from V and 3 bases from J, with 9 bases in between. The CDR3 is 13 residues long. The germline gives CDR1 SGHTA, CDR2 FQGNSA. In DNA form, the CDR3 reads TGTGCCAGCAGCCAGGGACGGACAGATACGCAGTATTTT. Residues: CASSQGRTDTQYF.

This clonotype was counted many times. The V call is TRBV20-1, the J call TRBJ1-1; D is unclear. Germline loops: CDR1 DFQATT, CDR2 SNEGSKA (reference sequence). The CDR3 length is 12 residues. The V and J ends lost 7 bases and 0 bases respectively, with 9 bases between them. The CDR3 region is CSVNEVNTEAFF. In DNA form, the CDR3 reads TGCAGTGTAAACGAAGTGAACACTGAAGCTTTCTTT.

V is TRBV9 and J is TRBJ1-2; D is unclear. CDR1 SGDLS and CDR2 YYNGEE come from the germline V gene. The CDR3 covers 15 residues. V was trimmed by 0 bases and J by 0 bases, leaving 9 bases between them. The CDR3 nucleotides are TGTGCCAGCAGCGTAGCCCCGGATTCTAACTATGGCTACACCTTC. Translating it yields CASSVAPDSNYGYTF.

The V and J genes are TRBV2 and TRBJ2-1; D unresolved. The V gene lost 3 bases and the J gene lost 10 bases, with 10 bases spanning the gap. The V gene's germline CDR1 is SNHLY and CDR2 FYNNEI. This CDR3 contains 12 residues. Here the CDR3 reads CASSEAKFEQFF. CDR3 coding DNA: TGTGCCAGCAGTGAGGCTAAGTTCGAGCAGTTCTTC.

The gene calls are TRBV28 and TRBJ2-5; 10 bases are shared with TRBD2. Germline V gene data show CDR1 as MDHEN and CDR2 as SYDVKM. The CDR3 has 14 residues. The junction had 7 bases not matched to a gene; V was cut back by 5 bases and J by 7 bases. CDR3 in DNA: TGTGCCAGCAGTCCGGGACTAGCGAAGCGGACCCAGTACTTC. This encodes CASSPGLAKRTQYF.